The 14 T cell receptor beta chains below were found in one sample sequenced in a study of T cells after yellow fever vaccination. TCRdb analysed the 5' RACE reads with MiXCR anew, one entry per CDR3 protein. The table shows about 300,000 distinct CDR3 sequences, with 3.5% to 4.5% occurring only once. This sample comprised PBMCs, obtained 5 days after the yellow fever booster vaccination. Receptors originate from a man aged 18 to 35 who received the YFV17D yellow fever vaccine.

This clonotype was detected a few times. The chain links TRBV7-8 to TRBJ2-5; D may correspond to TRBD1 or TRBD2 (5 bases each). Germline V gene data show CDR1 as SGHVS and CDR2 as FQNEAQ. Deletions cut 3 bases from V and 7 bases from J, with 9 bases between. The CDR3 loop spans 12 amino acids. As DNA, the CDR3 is TGTGCCAGCAGCTTCCGGGACGCGACCCAGTACTTC. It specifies CASSFRDATQYF. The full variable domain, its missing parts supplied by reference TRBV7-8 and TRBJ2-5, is GAGVSQSPRYKVAKRGQDVALRCDPISGHVSLFWYQQALGQGPEFLTYFQNEAQLDKSGLPSDRFFAERPEGSVSTLKIQRTQQEDSAVYLCASSFRDATQYFGPGTRLLVL.

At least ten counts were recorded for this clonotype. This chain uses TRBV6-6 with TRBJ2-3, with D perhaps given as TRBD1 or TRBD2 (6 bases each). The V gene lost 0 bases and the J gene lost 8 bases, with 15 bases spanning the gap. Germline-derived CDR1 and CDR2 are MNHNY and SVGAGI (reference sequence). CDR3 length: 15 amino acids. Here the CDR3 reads CASSYSKNGGGTQYF. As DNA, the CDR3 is TGTGCCAGCAGTTACTCTAAAAACGGGGGCGGTACGCAGTATTTT.

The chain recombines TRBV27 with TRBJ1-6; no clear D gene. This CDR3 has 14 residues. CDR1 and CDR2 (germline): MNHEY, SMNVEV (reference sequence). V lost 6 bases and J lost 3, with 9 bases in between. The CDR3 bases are TGTGCCAGCAGGCAAGGGTTCTATAATTCACCCCTCCACTTT. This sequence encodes CASRQGFYNSPLHF.

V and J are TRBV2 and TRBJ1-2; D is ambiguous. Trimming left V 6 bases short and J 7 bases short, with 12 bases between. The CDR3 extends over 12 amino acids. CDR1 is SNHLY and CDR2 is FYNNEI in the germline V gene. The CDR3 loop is CASRYDWSGYTF. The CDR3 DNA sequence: TGTGCCAGCAGGTACGACTGGAGTGGCTACACCTTC.

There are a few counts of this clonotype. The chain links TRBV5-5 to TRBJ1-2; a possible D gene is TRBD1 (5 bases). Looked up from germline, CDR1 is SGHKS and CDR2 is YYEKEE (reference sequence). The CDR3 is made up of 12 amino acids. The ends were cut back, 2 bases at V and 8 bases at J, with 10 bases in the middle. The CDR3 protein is CASSFGQRGYTF. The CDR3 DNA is TGTGCCAGCAGCTTCGGACAAAGAGGCTACACCTTC.

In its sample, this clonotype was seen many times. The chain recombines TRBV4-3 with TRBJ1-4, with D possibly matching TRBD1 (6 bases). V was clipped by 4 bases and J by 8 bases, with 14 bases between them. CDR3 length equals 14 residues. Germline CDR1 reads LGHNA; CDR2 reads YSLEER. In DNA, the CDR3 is TGCGCCAGCAGCCGAGGGGGGTTTGAAGAAAAACTGTTTTTT. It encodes CASSRGGFEEKLFF.

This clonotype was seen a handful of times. CDR3: CASSVLDRALTAGANVLTF. The CDR3 nucleotides read TGTGCCAGCAGTGTTTTGGACAGGGCCCTGACGGCTGGGGCCAACGTCCTGACTTTC. The V and J genes are TRBV2 and TRBJ2-6, with 8 bases identical to TRBD1. Germline lookup yields CDR1 SNHLY and CDR2 FYNNEI. V lost 4 bases and J lost 2; bases outside the gene matches: 13. This CDR3 region has 19 residues.

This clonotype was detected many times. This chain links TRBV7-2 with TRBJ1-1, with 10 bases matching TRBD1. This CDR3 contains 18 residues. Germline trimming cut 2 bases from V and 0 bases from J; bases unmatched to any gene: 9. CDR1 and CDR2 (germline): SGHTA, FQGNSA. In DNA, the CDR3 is TGTGCCAGCAGCTTAAGGGGGACAGGGGTCGCCATGAACACTGAAGCTTTCTTT. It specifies CASSLRGTGVAMNTEAFF.

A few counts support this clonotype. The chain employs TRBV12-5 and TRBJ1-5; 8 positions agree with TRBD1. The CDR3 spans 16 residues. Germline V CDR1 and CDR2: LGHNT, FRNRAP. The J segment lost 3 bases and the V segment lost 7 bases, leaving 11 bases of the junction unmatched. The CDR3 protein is CASDKDRAGDNQPQHF. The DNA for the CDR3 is TGTGCTAGTGACAAGGACAGGGCGGGTGACAATCAGCCCCAGCATTTT.

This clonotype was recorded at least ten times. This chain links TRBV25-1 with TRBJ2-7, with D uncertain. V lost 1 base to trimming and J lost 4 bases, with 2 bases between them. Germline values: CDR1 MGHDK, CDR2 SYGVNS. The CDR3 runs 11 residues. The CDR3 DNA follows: TGTGCCAGCAGTGAATGGTACGAGCAGTACTTC. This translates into CASSEWYEQYF.

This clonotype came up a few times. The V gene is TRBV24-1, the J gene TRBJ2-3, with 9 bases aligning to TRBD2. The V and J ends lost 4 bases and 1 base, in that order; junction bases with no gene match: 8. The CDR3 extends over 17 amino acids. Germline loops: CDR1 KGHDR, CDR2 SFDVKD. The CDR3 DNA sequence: TGTGCCACCAGTGACCCCGACTTAGCGGGGGGCACAGATACGCAGTATTTT. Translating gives CATSDPDLAGGTDTQYF.

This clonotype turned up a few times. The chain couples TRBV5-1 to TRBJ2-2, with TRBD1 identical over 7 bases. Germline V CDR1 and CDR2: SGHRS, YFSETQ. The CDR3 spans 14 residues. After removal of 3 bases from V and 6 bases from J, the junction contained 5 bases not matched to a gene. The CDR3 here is CASSSTGSAGELFF. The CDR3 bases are TGCGCCAGCAGCTCGACAGGGAGCGCCGGGGAGCTGTTTTTT.

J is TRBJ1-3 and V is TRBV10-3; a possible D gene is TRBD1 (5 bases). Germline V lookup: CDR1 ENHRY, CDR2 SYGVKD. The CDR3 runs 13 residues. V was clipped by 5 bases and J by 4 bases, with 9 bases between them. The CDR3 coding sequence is TGTGCCATCAGTAGACAGTCAGGAAACACCATATATTTT. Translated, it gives CAISRQSGNTIYF.

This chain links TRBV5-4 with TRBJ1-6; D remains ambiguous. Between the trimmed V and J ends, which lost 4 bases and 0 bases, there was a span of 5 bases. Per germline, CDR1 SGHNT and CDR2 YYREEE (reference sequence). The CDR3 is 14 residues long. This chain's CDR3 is CASSASSYNSPLHF. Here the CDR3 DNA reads TGTGCCAGCAGCGCAAGCTCCTATAATTCACCCCTCCACTTT.